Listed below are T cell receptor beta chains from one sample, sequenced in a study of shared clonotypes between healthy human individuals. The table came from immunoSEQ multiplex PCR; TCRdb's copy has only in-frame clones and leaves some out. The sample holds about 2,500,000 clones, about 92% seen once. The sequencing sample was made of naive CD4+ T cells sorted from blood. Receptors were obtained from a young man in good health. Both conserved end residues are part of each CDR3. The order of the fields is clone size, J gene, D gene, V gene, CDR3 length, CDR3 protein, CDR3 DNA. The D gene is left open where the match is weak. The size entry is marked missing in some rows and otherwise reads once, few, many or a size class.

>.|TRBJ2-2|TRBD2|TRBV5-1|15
CASAPREQGAGELFF
TGCGCCAGTGCCCCGCGGGAGCAAGGCGCCGGGGAGCTGTTTTTT
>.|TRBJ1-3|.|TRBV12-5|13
CASAQGKGNTIYF
TGTGCTAGTGCCCAGGGGAAGGGAAACACCATATATTTT
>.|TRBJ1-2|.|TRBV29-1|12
CSVEEGSGGYTF
TGCAGCGTTGAAGAAGGTTCGGGTGGCTACACCTTC
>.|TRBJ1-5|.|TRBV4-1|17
CASRTQRGDGDNQPQHF
TGCGCCAGCAGGACGCAGAGGGGCGATGGGGACAATCAGCCCCAGCATTTT
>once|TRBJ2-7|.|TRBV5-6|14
CASTRGRGSYEQYF
TGTGCCAGCACCCGCGGCAGGGGATCCTACGAGCAGTACTTC
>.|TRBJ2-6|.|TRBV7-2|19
CASSPNPTRLVRGANVLTF
TGTGCCAGCAGCCCTAACCCGACGAGGCTGGTGCGCGGGGCCAACGTCCTGACTTTC
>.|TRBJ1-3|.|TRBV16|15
CASSQSRSSGNTIYF
TGTGCCAGCAGCCAATCGCGGAGCTCTGGAAACACCATATATTTT
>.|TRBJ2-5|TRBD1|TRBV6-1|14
CASSRTGARETQYF
TGTGCCAGCAGCCGGACAGGGGCGAGGGAGACCCAGTACTTC
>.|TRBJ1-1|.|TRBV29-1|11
CSVLRGVVGFF
TGCAGCGTTTTGAGGGGGGTGGTAGGTTTCTTT
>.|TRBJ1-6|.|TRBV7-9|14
CASSLQVGNSPLHF
TGTGCCAGCAGCTTACAGGTTGGAAATTCACCCCTCCACTTT
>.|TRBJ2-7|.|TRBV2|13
CASTGTLTYEQYF
TGTGCCAGCACCGGGACTTTAACCTACGAGCAGTACTTC
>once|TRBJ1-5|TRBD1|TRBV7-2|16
CASSLGQGSSWQPQHF
TGTGCCAGCAGCTTAGGACAGGGGTCGTCCTGGCAGCCCCAGCATTTT
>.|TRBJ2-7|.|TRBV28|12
CATQFVSGEQYF
TGTGCCACGCAGTTTGTGAGTGGGGAGCAGTACTTC
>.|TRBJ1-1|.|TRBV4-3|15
CASSQEAGATTEAFF
TGCGCCAGCAGCCAAGAGGCTGGGGCGACCACTGAAGCTTTCTTT
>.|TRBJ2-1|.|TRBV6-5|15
CASSRHYREYNEQFF
TGTGCCAGCAGCCGTCATTACCGGGAGTACAATGAGCAGTTCTTC
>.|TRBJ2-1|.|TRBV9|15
CASTTGGSSYNEQFF
TGTGCCAGCACCACCGGCGGAAGCTCCTACAATGAGCAGTTCTTC
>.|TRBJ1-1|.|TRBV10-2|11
CASRGNTEAFF
TGCGCCAGCCGGGGGAACACTGAAGCTTTCTTT
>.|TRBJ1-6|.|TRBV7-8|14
CASSPKQINPPLHF
TGTGCCAGCAGCCCTAAACAGATTAACCCACCCCTCCACTTT
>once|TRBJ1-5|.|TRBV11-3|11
CASSTHQPQHF
TGTGCCAGCAGCACTCATCAGCCCCAGCATTTT
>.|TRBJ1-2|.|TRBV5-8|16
CASGRDGPTSGYGHTF
TGTGCCAGCGGAAGGGACGGTCCCACAAGTGGCTATGGCCACACCTTC
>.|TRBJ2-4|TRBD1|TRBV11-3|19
CASSLGGQGANLAKNIQYF
TGTGCCAGCAGCTTAGGGGGCCAGGGGGCAAATTTGGCCAAAAACATTCAGTACTTC
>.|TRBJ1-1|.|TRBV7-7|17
CASSSPLGGLMNTEAFF
TGTGCTAGCAGCTCGCCCCTTGGAGGACTCATGAACACTGAAGCTTTCTTT
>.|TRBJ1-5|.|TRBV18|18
CASSSLPGLDHSNQPQHF
TGTGCCAGCTCGTCTTTACCGGGACTGGATCATAGCAATCAGCCCCAGCATTTT
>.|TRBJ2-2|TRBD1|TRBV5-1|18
CASSSSFTGQSPTGELFF
TGCGCCAGCAGCTCTTCTTTCACGGGACAGAGCCCCACCGGGGAGCTGTTTTTT
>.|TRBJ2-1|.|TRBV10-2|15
CASSESRPHQGEQFF
TGCGCCAGCAGTGAGTCCCGACCACATCAGGGTGAGCAGTTCTTC
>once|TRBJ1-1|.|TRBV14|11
CASSPHTEAFF
TGTGCCAGCAGCCCCCACACTGAAGCTTTCTTT
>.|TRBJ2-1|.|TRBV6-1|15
CASRPGGLGTNEQFF
TGTGCCAGCAGGCCTGGGGGCCTAGGAACAAATGAGCAGTTCTTC
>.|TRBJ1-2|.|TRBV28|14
CASSLRTLMGSYTF
TGTGCCAGCAGTTTAAGGACCTTGATGGGAAGCTACACCTTC
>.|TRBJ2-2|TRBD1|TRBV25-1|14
CASSESGTGGELFF
TGTGCCAGCAGTGAATCCGGGACAGGCGGGGAGCTGTTTTTT
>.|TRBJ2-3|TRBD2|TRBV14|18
CARAKLSGLAGVVDTQYF
TGTGCCAGGGCTAAACTATCGGGACTAGCGGGAGTGGTAGATACGCAGTATTTT
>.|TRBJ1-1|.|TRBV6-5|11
CASRDKFEAFF
TGTGCCAGCAGAGACAAATTTGAAGCTTTCTTT
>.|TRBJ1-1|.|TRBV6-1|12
CATLRLNTEAFF
TGTGCCACCCTGAGATTGAACACTGAAGCTTTCTTT
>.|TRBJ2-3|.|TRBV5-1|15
CASSNNGGHTDTQYF
TGCGCCAGCAGCAACAACGGAGGTCACACAGATACGCAGTATTTT
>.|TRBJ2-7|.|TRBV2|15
CASRNGLRSSYEQYF
TGTGCCAGCAGAAATGGACTCCGAAGCTCCTACGAGCAGTACTTC
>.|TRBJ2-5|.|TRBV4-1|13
CASSQGILETQYF
TGCGCCAGCAGCCAAGGAATTTTAGAGACCCAGTACTTC
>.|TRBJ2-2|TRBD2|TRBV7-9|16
CASSSSGGSGGGELFF
TGTGCCAGCAGCTCATCGGGGGGGAGCGGCGGCGGGGAGCTGTTTTTT
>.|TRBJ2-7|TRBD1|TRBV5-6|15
CASSDRDRISYEQYF
TGTGCCAGCAGCGACCGGGACAGGATTTCCTACGAGCAGTACTTC
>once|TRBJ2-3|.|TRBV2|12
CASSEYTDTQYF
TGTGCCAGCAGTGAATATACAGATACGCAGTATTTT
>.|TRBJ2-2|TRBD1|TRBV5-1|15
CASSGQDINTGELFF
TGCGCCAGCAGCGGACAGGACATTAACACCGGGGAGCTGTTTTTT
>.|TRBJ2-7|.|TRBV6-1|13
CASSRVGDYEQYF
TGTGCCAGCAGTCGGGTCGGAGACTACGAGCAGTACTTC
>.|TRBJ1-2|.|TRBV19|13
CASRGETNYGYTF
TGTGCCAGCCGCGGCGAAACTAACTATGGCTACACCTTC
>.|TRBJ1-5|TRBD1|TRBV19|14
CASSLGQGFQPQHF
TGTGCCAGTAGTCTCGGACAGGGTTTCCAGCCCCAGCATTTT
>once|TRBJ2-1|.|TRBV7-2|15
CASSLMGGQYNEQFF
TGTGCCAGCAGCTTAATGGGGGGGCAATACAATGAGCAGTTCTTC
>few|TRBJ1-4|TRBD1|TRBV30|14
CAWMRDSRNEKLFF
TGTGCCTGGATGAGGGACAGCCGTAATGAAAAACTGTTTTTT
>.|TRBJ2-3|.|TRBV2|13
CASRASSTDTQYF
TGTGCCAGCAGGGCTAGTAGCACAGATACGCAGTATTTT
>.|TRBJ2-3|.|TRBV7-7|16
CASSPRLGGISDTQYF
TGTGCTAGCAGCCCTAGACTAGGGGGGATCTCAGATACGCAGTATTTT
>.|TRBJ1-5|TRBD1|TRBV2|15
CASSTRGRGNQPQHF
TGTGCCAGCAGTACCAGGGGGCGAGGCAATCAGCCCCAGCATTTT
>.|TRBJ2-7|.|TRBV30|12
CAWSRSSGGRYF
TGTGCCTGGAGCCGGTCTTCCGGCGGGCGGTACTTC
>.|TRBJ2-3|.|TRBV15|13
CATSRDPSDTQYF
TGTGCCACCAGCAGAGATCCCTCAGATACGCAGTATTTT
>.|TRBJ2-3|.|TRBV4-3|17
CASSQDPRTLSTDTQYF
TGCGCCAGCAGCCAAGACCCCAGGACCCTAAGCACAGATACGCAGTATTTT
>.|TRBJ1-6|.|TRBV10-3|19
CAISESGRGVASYNSPLHF
TGTGCCATCAGTGAGTCTGGTCGGGGAGTGGCGTCCTATAATTCACCCCTCCACTTT
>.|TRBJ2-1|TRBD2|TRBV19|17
CAIRTSGGSSSYNEQFF
TGTGCCATAAGGACTAGCGGGGGGTCGAGCTCCTACAATGAGCAGTTCTTC
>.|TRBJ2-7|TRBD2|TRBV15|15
CATSRATSGVYEQYF
TGTGCCACCAGCAGAGCGACTAGCGGCGTCTACGAGCAGTACTTC
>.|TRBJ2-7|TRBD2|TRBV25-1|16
CASSEFGGSSVYEQYF
TGTGCCAGCAGTGAATTCGGCGGGAGTAGCGTCTACGAGCAGTACTTC
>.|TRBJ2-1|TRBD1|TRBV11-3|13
CASSLQGASEQFF
TGTGCCAGCAGCTTACAGGGGGCTAGTGAGCAGTTCTTC
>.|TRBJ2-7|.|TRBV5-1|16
CASSLAMGTGRGEQYF
TGCGCCAGCAGCTTGGCTATGGGTACAGGGCGAGGCGAGCAGTACTTC